This section outlines one T cell receptor (beta chain) sequence together with its context. Its recognized antigen is unknown. Base qualities were left out, and no much larger clone turns up one base away. The CDR3, cysteine through phenylalanine, is 14 amino acids long. Only CDR3 DNA remains: 42 bases, in frame from the first base. Trimming takes 6 bases from V and 2 bases from J, and the germline ends sit 13 bases apart. Reading the germline V gene (reference sequence) gives CDR1 SEHNR and CDR2 FQNEAQ. The intended sense of this specimen's time point label: 20 to 30 months on ibrutinib. For TCR beta library preparation, 2 to 2.5 micrograms of genomic DNA were isolated from cryopreserved PBMCs. Longitudinal blood samples from CLL patients receiving ibrutinib monotherapy were subjected to high-throughput TCR beta sequencing. The patients took part in an open-label, single-center phase 2 trial of ibrutinib monotherapy.

These data originate in a study of cytotoxic CD8 clonotypes in ibrutinib-treated CLL (dated by TCRdb to the early 2020s). At the level of the whole study: The cohort included some 14 treatment-naive and approximately eleven relapsed/refractory patients; approximately 17 were IGHV unmutated. Partial responses were observed in around 25 patients and complete responses in 2; after a median follow-up of 68 months, remission was maintained in around 14 patients and progression was observed in some twelve. Samples at response were collected after a median of about twelve months of treatment, with a range of about 6 to 36 months. An average of about 260,000 productive templates and 94,082 productive rearrangements was obtained per sample. Longitudinal samples were obtainable from about 30% of the roughly 90 participants in the trial. Cryopreserved peripheral blood mononuclear cells were collected before treatment, at response, and at either disease progression or sustained remission. All remission and progressive disease samples were collected while patients were still receiving ibrutinib. The study at large found these results: Clonality rose at ibrutinib response, remained stable during sustained remission, and dropped back toward baseline at progression. Sampling times were not matched between patients in sustained remission and patients whose disease was progressing, and lymph node repertoires were not examined. Public clonotypes were rare and either shrank or stayed stable during treatment, and the rise in clonality at ibrutinib response reflected expansion of private clonotypes. At baseline, clonality was higher than in age-matched healthy donors and showed a strong correlation with circulating CD8+ T-cell counts.

A MiSeq instrument was used for deep resolution sequencing, which targeted depths ranging from 1 in 1 million up to 1 in 200,000 T cells, with coverage averaging 10x for each clonotype. TCR beta libraries were generated with the immunoSEQ hsTCRB Kit. Turning to the authors' computational methods: ImmunoSEQ Data Assistant and ImmunoSEQ Analyzer were used for data analysis, and V, D and J genes were assigned according to IMGT definitions. Clonality, with values ranging from 0 to 1, was calculated as one minus the normalized Shannon entropy of productive rearrangement frequencies. Public clonotype analysis was restricted to overrepresented clonotypes comprising at least 0.05% of each patient's repertoire. Some 13 repertoires from age-matched healthy donors, obtained from immuneACCESS, served as clonality controls. TCRdb provides this immuneACCESS table in a form limited to in-frame rearrangements. Some clones are lacking; in checked studies, under half of them reflect an unresolved V gene, and why the rest are absent is not known. That table is the source of V, J and clone size, and D and trimming were worked out from the DNA. Present in this sample are approximately 130,000 clones, under 90% of which were seen just once. 2.5% to 3.5% of the sample rests with the top ten.

The chain is assembled from TRBV7-9 and TRBJ1-1; TRBD1 could be the D gene, as 5 bases match. The origin of this receptor is a human donor with chronic lymphocytic leukemia. The specimen comprised PBMCs, sampled after 24 months of ibrutinib treatment. Here is the DNA: TGTGCCAGCAGGCAGGCTCAGGGAAACACTGAAGCTTTCTTT. The resulting protein is CASRQAQGNTEAFF.